The entry below gives a single TCR beta chain sequence along with its context. This clone was found once. Its antigen is currently not known. No base quality values were provided; no much bigger clone lies one nucleotide off. Distinct nucleotide sequences in the sample also encode this CDR3. V lost 2 bases and J lost 0 bases; the stretch between them is 8 bases long. Inclusive of the bounding cysteine and phenylalanine, the CDR3 is 15 residues long. Kept here is only the CDR3 DNA, which spans 45 bases and is read in frame from base 1. The germline V gene specifies SGHRS as CDR1 and YFSETQ as CDR2. Using the deep immunoSEQ assay, multiplex PCR amplified TCR CDR3 regions from genomic DNA. For each cell subset, the extracted genomic DNA was distributed evenly across all wells of several immunoSEQ 96-well plates, and each plate served as one replicate. Each replicate PCR for sorted subsets received around 200 ng genomic DNA, equal to roughly 29,000 T cell genomes. Purified libraries were quantified with a Qubit 3.0 fluorometer, sized on a Bioanalyzer 2100, and re-quantified with the KAPA Library Quantification kit. Each immunoSEQ 96-well plate was sequenced on its own single-read 150-cycle Illumina NextSeq 550 flow cell. The original pipeline was this. The immunoSEQ output contained only junctional sequences without quality scores, so filtering could not match that applied to full-length reads. Sequences were annotated with PyIR, a Python wrapper for IgBLAST v1.9, using IMGT germline references to assign V/J genes and CDR3. Reads with weak V/J assignments (E-value above 1e-6), missing CDR3, stop codons, out-of-frame junctions, or ambiguous translated residues were removed. V3J clonotypes were defined as sequences sharing an identical inferred V gene, J gene, and CDR3 amino acid sequence. Percentage overlap between repertoires was computed as shared unique clonotypes divided by the size of the smaller repertoire. Richness of each repertoire was evaluated using RTK rarefaction, the Chao1 estimator, and Recon v2.1 estimates of unobserved clonotypes. For all TCRbeta clonotypes obtained by the gDNA method from a handful of donors, generation probabilities were computed with OLGA. The clones in this table, taken by TCRdb from immuneACCESS, are in-frame only. Not every clone is retained; where verified, under half of the shortfall comes from an unresolved V gene, and the cause of the rest is unknown. From that table come the V and J calls and clone size; the DNA was used to work out D and trimming. The sample contains 2 million to 2.5 million clones, 93% of them found a single time. The ten largest clones add up to 0.39% of the sample.

These data belong to a study of shared clonotypes between healthy human individuals (dated by TCRdb to about 2020). For the study in its entirety: The cohort included three men and a couple of women between 18 and 49 years of age. For each donor, CD4 naive and CD4 memory were each given three plates, CD8 naive was given two plates, and CD8 memory was given one plate. Blood TCR repertoires of about 5 healthy adults were deeply sequenced to estimate repertoire size and the extent of clonotype sharing between individuals. To increase sequencing depth and limit assay-specific biases, TCR repertoire library preparation and sequencing were carried out by different laboratories using diverse techniques. Per donor, leukapheresis produced somewhere between about 0.8 and 9 billion PBMCs.

The donors were healthy, HIV-negative adults with no recently reported acute infections or vaccinations. Every donor was a Caucasian adult living in Nashville, Tennessee, USA. CD4+ T cells were enriched through magnetic negative selection, after which naive cells were positively selected on CD45RA and the remaining negative fraction served as the memory subset. Blood was obtained by leukapheresis, after which PBMCs were separated by Ficoll-Histopaque density gradient centrifugation and cryopreserved in liquid nitrogen vapor phase. Analytical flow cytometry was used to check the purity and quantity of each magnetically sorted T cell population. From each sorted fraction, genomic DNA was isolated and quantified by UV absorbance on a Nanodrop 2000c. What the research found in general, with its limitations: Compared with non-shared clonotypes, clonotypes shared by all four sorted-subset donors had higher generation probabilities. When several donors were compared, the shared fraction of clonotypes was about 5.4% for naive CD4, around 4% for naive CD8, 2.3% for memory CD4, and 0.4% for memory CD8. Sampling was restricted to blood, and TCR repertoires in tissues likely differ from the TCR repertoires found in blood. Rarefaction of sorted-subset datasets indicated incomplete sequencing despite the large sequencing depth. Larger estimated clonotype richness was generally found for naive subsets than for memory subsets. Based on pairwise subsampling, the degree of clonotype sharing among donors was expected to be affected by sequencing depth. Because the study included a small number of donors, the genetic and exposure-history diversity represented was limited.

The clonotype was recovered from a man aged 18-30 years in good health. Some clones in this sample may be carry-over from other donors' samples. Material for sequencing was naive CD4+ T cells from PBMCs. The cell subset or site tag for this specimen amounts to: CD45RA+ positively selected. Recombination joined TRBV5-1 with TRBJ2-2; the D call is tentative, TRBD1 or TRBD2, as each matches 5 bases. For the CDR3, the sequence is CASSFGTANTGELFF. The DNA reads as follows: TGCGCCAGCAGCTTCGGGACGGCGAACACCGGGGAGCTGTTTTTT.